The clone carrying this T cell receptor beta chain was detected only once. MiXCR, applied by TCRdb to the 5' RACE reads, yields one record per CDR3 protein. The repertoire includes roughly 1.6 million distinct CDR3 sequences, under 35% of them detected once, and less than 0.35% sits in the top ten. The entry originates in a study of identical twins. After removal of 2 bases from V and 0 bases from J, the junction contained 12 bases not matched to a gene. This CDR3 spans 20 amino acids. CDR1 and CDR2 from the germline V gene are MNHNS and SASEGT. Sequenced material: cord blood. This TCR came from a newborn girl in good health. The rearrangement links TRBV6-1 to TRBJ2-1; 11 nucleotides align to TRBD2. The CDR3 is CASSEFRLAGGFSSYNEQFF. For the CDR3, the DNA is TGTGCCAGCAGTGAATTCCGGCTAGCGGGAGGCTTTAGCTCCTACAATGAGCAGTTCTTC.